This T cell receptor beta chain originates from a study of neoadjuvant anti-PD-1 for oral cavity cancer. Study as a whole: Nivolumab at 3 mg/kg was mostly given biweekly, three to four doses, pre-surgery. Notes on the study in general: With three patients per group, TCR findings need larger cohorts.

This clone was picked up a small number of times. Antigen unknown. Clones were sequenced by immunoSEQ multiplex PCR, and TCRdb holds only the in-frame ones, with some missing. The sample comprises approximately 32,000 clones, approximately 90% of which are singletons, and 3.5% rests with the top ten. Patients had newly diagnosed, untreated stage II-IVA oral cavity squamous cell carcinoma. Germline CDR1 and CDR2: SGHTA and FQGTGA. V lost 0 bases, J lost 1 base, and 0 bases lay in between. The CDR3 sequence is 13 residues long. The rearrangement uses TRBV7-3 and TRBJ2-2; D call uncertain. The source of this sequence is a person aged 35-79 years with oral cavity squamous cell carcinoma. The sequenced sample was PBMCs, obtained before nivolumab (anti-PD-1) treatment. The CDR3 nucleotides are TGTGCCAGCAGCTTAACGAACACCGGGGAGCTGTTTTTT. Its protein is CASSLTNTGELFF. Filled out from reference TRBV7-3 and TRBJ2-2, the complete variable domain reads GAGVSQTPSNKVTEKGKYVELRCDPISGHTALYWYRQSLGQGPEFLIYFQGTGAADDSGLPNDRFFAVRPEGSVSTLKIQRTERGDSAVYLCASSLTNTGELFFGEGSRLTVL.